The 21 T cell receptor beta chains listed next were all sequenced from one sample in a study of regulatory T cells in long-lasting Graves disease. Sequencing libraries for TCR beta were prepared with iRepertoire HTBI primers and Arm-PCR of CDR3 regions. TCRdb reprocessed the multiplex PCR reads with MiXCR, giving one entry per CDR3 protein. Counted here are roughly 400,000 distinct CDR3 sequences, over 20% occurring once; the ten biggest clones make up roughly an eighth. Regarding time point: persistent/refractory GD, antithyroid drugs over 5 years with positive TRAb. The TCR library was prepared using RNA isolated from PBMCs. Here the sequenced sample was peripheral blood mononuclear cells (PBMCs), taken when the disease was refractory, from a patient treated with antithyroid drugs. These receptors were obtained from a female donor with Graves disease.

This clonotype was recorded many times. The rearrangement links TRBV6-2 or TRBV6-3 to TRBJ2-7; D is possibly TRBD2 (6 bases). Germline CDR1 and CDR2: MNHEY and SVGEGT. This CDR3 is 15 amino acids long. V dropped 10 bases and J dropped 0 bases, with 19 bases sitting between them. The CDR3 here is CAIRYSGGSSYEQYF. The CDR3 nucleotides are TGTGCCATCCGATACTCCGGGGGAAGCTCCTACGAGCAGTACTTC.

This clonotype has ten or more counts. The DNA for the CDR3 is TGTGCCAGCAGCGGACAGCCCGTTTCGCCCCAGCATTTT. The encoded protein is CASSGQPVSPQHF. The chain joins TRBV28 to TRBJ1-5, with D tentatively TRBD1 (6 bases). Germline V gene lookup returns CDR1 MDHEN and CDR2 SYDVKM. There are 13 residues in the CDR3. V was cut by 6 bases and J by 9 bases, with 15 bases left in between.

The V and J genes are TRBV11-2 and TRBJ2-3, with D unresolved. Per the germline V gene, CDR1 is SGHAT and CDR2 is FQNNGV. The CDR3 sequence is 13 residues long. V was cut by 5 bases and J by 5 bases, with 11 bases left in between. Here the CDR3 reads CASSPPAEDTQYF. The CDR3 DNA sequence: TGTGCCAGCAGCCCTCCCGCGGAAGATACGCAGTATTTT.

In its sample, this clonotype was seen many times. The V and J genes are TRBV27 and TRBJ2-2, with a tentative D call TRBD2 (6 bases). With 5 bases removed from V and 7 bases from J, the gap between germline ends came to 14 bases. This CDR3 comprises 14 residues. The V gene's germline CDR1 is MNHEY and CDR2 SMNVEV (reference sequence). In DNA, the CDR3 is TGTGCCAGCAGTCCGGGACTTACCAGCGGGGAGCTGTTTTTT. It is translated as CASSPGLTSGELFF.

This clonotype was detected ten times or more. The chain links TRBV27 to TRBJ1-4, with TRBD1 matching 8 bases. Germline CDR1 and CDR2: MNHEY and SMNVEV (reference sequence). V was clipped by 5 bases and J by 12 bases; unmatched bases: 14. This CDR3 region has 15 residues. Here the CDR3 reads CASSLTRQGRGELFF. The DNA of the CDR3 is TGTGCCAGCAGTCTCACCCGACAGGGGAGGGGTGAACTGTTTTTT.

This clonotype was counted ten times or more. The chain carries TRBV19 and TRBJ2-7; TRBD2 agrees at 11 bases. The CDR3 covers 16 residues. V lost 1 base to trimming and J lost 2 bases; unmatched junction nucleotides: 4. Germline CDR1 LNHDA, CDR2 SQIVND (reference sequence). DNA of the CDR3: TGTGCCAGTAGTATAGCCACTAGCGGGGGAACCTACGAGCAGTACTTC. It codes for CASSIATSGGTYEQYF.

This clonotype has just a few counts. The V call is TRBV6-1, the J call TRBJ1-5; possibly TRBD1 for D (6 bases). The CDR3 covers 15 residues. CDR1 is MNHNS, CDR2 SASEGT, per germline. V was cut by 5 bases and J by 0 bases, with 11 bases left in between. The CDR3 reads CASSQGHRSNQPQHF. CDR3 nucleotides: TGTGCCAGCAGTCAGGGACACCGTAGCAATCAGCCCCAGCATTTT.

This clonotype was recorded many times. V and J are TRBV14 and TRBJ1-1; D not certain. CDR3 length: 14 residues. Germline V gives CDR1 SGHDN, CDR2 FVKESK. V lost 0 bases to trimming and J lost 4 bases, with 9 bases between them. The CDR3 bases are TGTGCCAGCAGCCAAGATCTGTTATCCACTGAAGCTTTCTTT. Encoded protein: CASSQDLLSTEAFF.

As regards this clonotype: A far larger clone is a single base away, which makes a read error likely. CDR3 amino acids: CASSPPRTIQEIQYF. CDR3 in DNA: TGTGCCAGCAGTCCGCCACGGACTATCCAGGAGATCCAGTACTTC. The chain recombines TRBV7-2 with TRBJ2-5; TRBD2 is a possible D gene (6 bases). The CDR3 length is 15 residues. Germline values: CDR1 SGHTA, CDR2 FQGNSA.

This clonotype was observed many times. V is TRBV11-2 and J is TRBJ1-1; D is uncertain. There are 12 residues in the CDR3. Germline CDR1 SGHAT, CDR2 FQNNGV. Deletions cut 6 bases from V and 1 base from J, with 6 bases between. CDR3 loop: CASRHWNTEAFF. The DNA of the CDR3 is TGTGCCAGCAGACACTGGAACACTGAAGCTTTCTTT.

Concerning this clonotype: This may come from a read error, since a much larger clone is one base off. The gene calls are TRBV27 and TRBJ1-1; perhaps TRBD1 as D (6 bases). The CDR3 consists of 14 residues. From germline, CDR1 is MNHEY and CDR2 SMNVEV (reference sequence). The CDR3 loop is CASSQIQGLGEASF. The CDR3 DNA reads TGTGCCAGCAGCCAGATACAGGGTTTAGGTGAAGCTTCCTTT.

This clonotype was picked up many times. The genes are TRBV6-1 and TRBJ1-1; 8 bases agree with TRBD1. The CDR3 has 13 residues. V gave up 7 bases and J gave up 4 bases; unmatched junction bases: 5. Germline CDR1 MNHNS, CDR2 SASEGT. CDR3 in amino acids: CASTWTGRTEAFF. CDR3 DNA sequence: TGTGCCAGCACCTGGACAGGGCGCACTGAAGCTTTCTTT.

At least ten counts were recorded for this clonotype. This may stem from a read error, because a much larger clone lies one nucleotide away. The chain employs TRBV5-1 and TRBJ2-7; D ambiguous. The CDR3 loop spans 14 amino acids. Germline CDR1 SGHRS, CDR2 YFSETQ. CDR3 loop: CASSLGSLSYEQYF. CDR3 bases: TGTGCCAGCAGTCTCGGATCTCTCTCCTACGAGCAGTACTTC.

This clonotype appeared many times. This rearrangement joins TRBV28 to TRBJ2-6, with a tentative D call TRBD1 (6 bases). Trimming removed 5 bases at V and 0 bases at J, with 23 bases between. CDR1 and CDR2 (germline): MDHEN, SYDVKM. This CDR3 is built from 20 residues. The CDR3 nucleotides are TGTGCCAGCAGTCCAGAGGGGACACCGCATAGGGGCTCTGGGGCCAACGTCCTGACTTTC. This gives the protein CASSPEGTPHRGSGANVLTF.

This clonotype was seen ten or more times. The V and J genes are TRBV20-1 and TRBJ2-7; a possible D gene is TRBD2 (6 bases). The CDR3 is 14 amino acids. Germline CDR1 and CDR2: DFQATT and SNEGSKA (reference sequence). V gave up 2 bases and J gave up 0 bases, with 11 bases separating them. CDR3: CSARFEDYSYEQYF. CDR3 DNA sequence: TGCAGTGCTAGATTTGAGGACTACTCCTACGAGCAGTACTTC.

This clonotype was counted many times. J is TRBJ1-2 and V is TRBV20-1, with a possible D match to TRBD1 (5 bases). CDR1 DFQATT and CDR2 SNEGSKA come from the germline V gene (reference sequence). CDR3 length equals 11 residues. The CDR3 region has the DNA TGCACCATGAAGGGGCGCGATGGCTACACCTTC. It encodes CTMKGRDGYTF.

This clonotype was picked up a small number of times. The J gene is TRBJ2-2, the V gene TRBV9; possibly TRBD1 for D (5 bases). This CDR3 is built from 13 residues. From germline, CDR1 is SGDLS and CDR2 YYNGEE. V was pared by 1 base and J by 7 bases, with 8 bases between. CDR3 protein: CASSVKGYGELFF. The CDR3 DNA follows: TGTGCCAGCAGCGTAAAGGGGTACGGGGAGCTGTTTTTT.

The genes are TRBV27 and TRBJ2-7; D gene unclear. V dropped 3 bases and J dropped 2 bases, with 8 bases sitting between them. Per germline, CDR1 MNHEY and CDR2 SMNVEV (reference sequence). CDR3 length equals 13 residues. The CDR3 protein is CASSFGAAYEQYF. The CDR3 DNA follows: TGTGCCAGCAGTTTTGGCGCTGCCTACGAGCAGTACTTC.

This clonotype was observed at least ten times. This chain links TRBV6-2 or TRBV6-3 with TRBJ2-2; D not certain. Trimming pared 0 bases from V and 6 bases from J, leaving 5 bases between. This CDR3 spans 13 amino acids. Germline V gives CDR1 MNHEY, CDR2 SVGEGT. CDR3 in DNA: TGTGCCAGCAGTTACTCCGGTTCCGGGGAGCTGTTTTTT. Translation gives CASSYSGSGELFF.

The chain couples TRBV25-1 to TRBJ2-7; D tentatively reads TRBD1 or TRBD2 (5 bases each). V was trimmed by 3 bases and J by 6 bases, leaving 18 bases between them. Germline-derived CDR1 and CDR2 are MGHDK and SYGVNS. The CDR3 covers 15 residues. CDR3 coding DNA: TGTGCCAGCAGTGAGTCCGGGGCGAAAGGGTTCGAGCAGTACTTC. This gives the protein CASSESGAKGFEQYF.

The sample holds many counts of this clonotype. This chain links TRBV28 with TRBJ2-7; 9 bases match TRBD2. Germline lookup yields CDR1 MDHEN and CDR2 SYDVKM. The CDR3 totals 15 residues. V gave up 6 bases and J gave up 5 bases; unmatched junction bases: 11. The CDR3, as DNA: TGTGCCAGCAGGGGCCCTGAGCGGGAGGTCGACGAGCAGTACTTC. This codes for CASRGPEREVDEQYF.